This is a list of T cell receptor beta chains from one sample in a study of T cell responses to AZD1222 COVID-19 vaccine. The protocol was immunoSEQ multiplex PCR, while the TCRdb copy is restricted to in-frame clones and leaves out a portion. The sample yields 60,000 or so clones, roughly 84% seen once. The sample was peripheral blood, taken on day 0 of AZD1222 vaccination. The receptors originated from an adult in good health. CDR3s include the opening cysteine and the closing phenylalanine or tryptophan. The D gene is left open where the match is weak. Clone size, where shown, is once, few, many, or a class for clones that have expanded.

abundance: .
d_gene: .
v_gene: TRBV9
j_gene: TRBJ2-3
CDR3aa: CASTQDRRTDTQYF
CDR3nt: TGTGCCAGCACCCAAGACAGACGCACAGATACGCAGTATTTT

abundance: .
d_gene: .
v_gene: TRBV28
j_gene: TRBJ1-2
CDR3aa: CGAWGDYGYTF
CDR3nt: TGTGGGGCGTGGGGGGACTATGGCTACACCTTC

abundance: .
d_gene: .
v_gene: TRBV11-2
j_gene: TRBJ1-5
CDR3aa: CASSLQGSNQPQHF
CDR3nt: TGTGCCAGCAGCTTACAGGGTAGCAATCAGCCCCAGCATTTT

abundance: .
d_gene: .
v_gene: TRBV7-2
j_gene: TRBJ2-7
CDR3aa: CASSLGLDTSYEQYF
CDR3nt: TGTGCCAGCAGCTTGGGACTCGACACCTCCTACGAGCAGTACTTC

abundance: once
d_gene: .
v_gene: TRBV7-8
j_gene: TRBJ1-4
CDR3aa: CASSLMGTLNEKLFF
CDR3nt: TGTGCCAGCAGCTTAATGGGGACCCTTAATGAAAAACTGTTTTTT

abundance: .
d_gene: TRBD2
v_gene: TRBV5-1
j_gene: TRBJ2-1
CDR3aa: CASSPGTSGNEQFF
CDR3nt: TGCGCCAGCAGCCCAGGGACTAGCGGCAATGAGCAGTTCTTC

abundance: .
d_gene: .
v_gene: TRBV19
j_gene: TRBJ2-5
CDR3aa: CASSIALGQTQYF
CDR3nt: TGTGCCAGTAGTATTGCCTTGGGGCAGACCCAGTACTTC

abundance: .
d_gene: .
v_gene: TRBV28
j_gene: TRBJ1-1
CDR3aa: CASNENTEAFF
CDR3nt: TGTGCCAGCAACGAGAACACTGAAGCTTTCTTT

abundance: .
d_gene: .
v_gene: TRBV28
j_gene: TRBJ1-5
CDR3aa: CASRSPGGGWGNQPQHF
CDR3nt: TGTGCCAGCAGGTCCCCCGGAGGGGGATGGGGCAATCAGCCCCAGCATTTT

abundance: .
d_gene: TRBD2
v_gene: TRBV6-2/TRBV6-3
j_gene: TRBJ2-3
CDR3aa: CASSYEGGRADTQYF
CDR3nt: TGTGCCAGCAGTTACGAAGGCGGGAGGGCAGATACGCAGTATTTT

abundance: .
d_gene: .
v_gene: TRBV30
j_gene: TRBJ1-2
CDR3aa: CAWSVLGENTF
CDR3nt: TGTGCCTGGAGTGTACTAGGGGAAAACACCTTC

abundance: .
d_gene: TRBD1
v_gene: TRBV6-6
j_gene: TRBJ1-2
CDR3aa: CASSKDRRDGYTF
CDR3nt: TGTGCCAGCAGCAAGGACAGGAGGGACGGCTACACCTTC

abundance: .
d_gene: TRBD2
v_gene: TRBV11-2
j_gene: TRBJ2-4
CDR3aa: CASRATSGRVNIQYF
CDR3nt: TGTGCCAGCAGGGCCACTAGCGGGAGGGTAAACATTCAGTACTTC

abundance: .
d_gene: TRBD1
v_gene: TRBV19
j_gene: TRBJ1-6
CDR3aa: CASSPPGQGTSPLHF
CDR3nt: TGTGCCAGTAGCCCCCCGGGACAGGGAACCTCACCCCTCCACTTT

abundance: .
d_gene: .
v_gene: TRBV7-2
j_gene: TRBJ2-7
CDR3aa: CASSPGAKLPYEQYF
CDR3nt: TGTGCCAGCAGCCCCGGGGCCAAGCTACCCTACGAGCAGTACTTC

abundance: once
d_gene: .
v_gene: TRBV6-2/TRBV6-3
j_gene: TRBJ2-3
CDR3aa: CASSYTRETYTDTQYF
CDR3nt: TGTGCCAGCAGTTACACTCGGGAGACTTACACAGATACGCAGTATTTT

abundance: .
d_gene: .
v_gene: TRBV30
j_gene: TRBJ1-1
CDR3aa: CAWSPGVGEAFF
CDR3nt: TGTGCCTGGAGTCCCGGGGTCGGTGAAGCTTTCTTT

abundance: few
d_gene: .
v_gene: TRBV6-1
j_gene: TRBJ1-2
CDR3aa: CASSEGGLYGYTF
CDR3nt: TGTGCCAGCAGTGAAGGGGGCCTCTATGGCTACACCTTC

abundance: .
d_gene: .
v_gene: TRBV2
j_gene: TRBJ2-3
CDR3aa: CASSVKGRHTDTQYF
CDR3nt: TGTGCCAGCAGTGTTAAGGGACGACACACAGATACGCAGTATTTT

abundance: .
d_gene: .
v_gene: TRBV12-3/TRBV12-4
j_gene: TRBJ1-2
CDR3aa: CASTPGGYGYTF
CDR3nt: TGTGCCAGCACCCCTGGAGGGTATGGCTACACCTTC

abundance: .
d_gene: .
v_gene: TRBV7-8
j_gene: TRBJ2-3
CDR3aa: CASSLTVAWTDTQYF
CDR3nt: TGTGCCAGCAGCCTAACAGTTGCCTGGACAGATACGCAGTATTTT

abundance: .
d_gene: TRBD2
v_gene: TRBV6-2/TRBV6-3
j_gene: TRBJ2-1
CDR3aa: CASSYFATGTKNEQFF
CDR3nt: TGTGCCAGCAGTTACTTCGCGACCGGGACTAAGAATGAGCAGTTCTTC

abundance: .
d_gene: .
v_gene: TRBV18
j_gene: TRBJ2-3
CDR3aa: CASSPPQVDRHTDTQYF
CDR3nt: TGTGCCAGCTCACCCCCTCAGGTCGACAGACACACAGATACGCAGTATTTT

abundance: .
d_gene: .
v_gene: TRBV25-1
j_gene: TRBJ1-5
CDR3aa: CASRQTGTDQPQHF
CDR3nt: TGTGCCAGCAGGCAAACAGGGACTGATCAGCCCCAGCATTTT

abundance: few
d_gene: .
v_gene: TRBV14
j_gene: TRBJ2-7
CDR3aa: CASSMMTGPYEQYF
CDR3nt: TGTGCCAGCAGTATGATGACAGGCCCTTACGAGCAGTACTTC

abundance: .
d_gene: .
v_gene: TRBV7-8
j_gene: TRBJ2-2
CDR3aa: CASSLEGPATGELFF
CDR3nt: TGTGCCAGCAGCTTAGAGGGCCCCGCGACCGGGGAGCTGTTTTTT

abundance: .
d_gene: .
v_gene: TRBV9
j_gene: TRBJ2-7
CDR3aa: CASSVEGTGIYEQYF
CDR3nt: TGTGCCAGCAGCGTAGAAGGGACGGGGATCTACGAGCAGTACTTC

abundance: .
d_gene: .
v_gene: TRBV9
j_gene: TRBJ1-1
CDR3aa: CASSVEVEGLNTEAFF
CDR3nt: TGTGCCAGCAGCGTAGAAGTAGAGGGGTTGAACACTGAAGCTTTCTTT

abundance: .
d_gene: .
v_gene: TRBV7-2
j_gene: TRBJ1-2
CDR3aa: CASSLEVREGGYTF
CDR3nt: TGTGCCAGCAGCTTAGAAGTCAGGGAAGGGGGCTACACCTTC

abundance: .
d_gene: .
v_gene: TRBV27
j_gene: TRBJ1-6
CDR3aa: CASSLPFSTGKNSPLHF
CDR3nt: TGTGCCAGCAGTTTACCCTTCTCGACAGGCAAGAATTCACCCCTCCACTTT

abundance: .
d_gene: TRBD2
v_gene: TRBV7-2
j_gene: TRBJ2-1
CDR3aa: CASSLGDSGGSYNEQFF
CDR3nt: TGTGCCAGCAGCTTGGGAGATAGCGGGGGCTCCTACAATGAGCAGTTCTTC

abundance: .
d_gene: TRBD1
v_gene: TRBV7-9
j_gene: TRBJ1-3
CDR3aa: CASSSRTGGNTIYF
CDR3nt: TGTGCCAGCAGCTCTCGGACAGGGGGAAACACCATATATTTT

abundance: .
d_gene: .
v_gene: TRBV5-8
j_gene: TRBJ2-7
CDR3aa: CASSLGTGRLYEQYF
CDR3nt: TGTGCCAGCAGCCTGGGAACAGGGCGGTTGTACGAGCAGTACTTC

abundance: .
d_gene: .
v_gene: TRBV19
j_gene: TRBJ1-6
CDR3aa: CASSIRQTYNSPLHF
CDR3nt: TGTGCCAGTAGTATTCGGCAGACATATAATTCACCCCTCCACTTT

abundance: .
d_gene: .
v_gene: TRBV9
j_gene: TRBJ2-2
CDR3aa: CASSALGTALAGELFF
CDR3nt: TGTGCCAGCAGCGCCCTCGGGACTGCGTTAGCCGGGGAGCTGTTTTTT

abundance: .
d_gene: .
v_gene: TRBV15
j_gene: TRBJ2-7
CDR3aa: CATSRDLGPIAYEQYF
CDR3nt: TGTGCCACCAGCAGAGATTTGGGACCGATAGCCTACGAGCAGTACTTC

abundance: .
d_gene: .
v_gene: TRBV7-3
j_gene: TRBJ2-7
CDR3aa: CASSLYPDPSYEQYF
CDR3nt: TGTGCCAGCAGCTTATATCCGGATCCTTCCTACGAGCAGTACTTC

abundance: .
d_gene: .
v_gene: TRBV5-4
j_gene: TRBJ1-2
CDR3aa: CASSTPGRISYGYTF
CDR3nt: TGTGCCAGCAGCACACCCGGACGAATAAGCTATGGCTACACCTTC

abundance: .
d_gene: .
v_gene: TRBV5-1
j_gene: TRBJ1-5
CDR3aa: CASSLAGNQPQHF
CDR3nt: TGCGCCAGCAGCTTGGCAGGGAATCAGCCCCAGCATTTT

abundance: .
d_gene: .
v_gene: TRBV29-1
j_gene: TRBJ2-5
CDR3aa: CSVAPVGQETQYF
CDR3nt: TGCAGCGTTGCCCCTGTGGGACAAGAGACCCAGTACTTC

abundance: .
d_gene: TRBD2
v_gene: TRBV11-2
j_gene: TRBJ2-1
CDR3aa: CASSLGPGTSHYNEQFF
CDR3nt: TGTGCCAGCAGCTTAGGTCCCGGGACTAGTCATTACAATGAGCAGTTCTTC

abundance: .
d_gene: .
v_gene: TRBV5-6
j_gene: TRBJ2-2
CDR3aa: CASSRTGPTYVGELFF
CDR3nt: TGTGCCAGCAGCCGTACAGGACCAACATACGTGGGGGAGCTGTTTTTT

abundance: .
d_gene: .
v_gene: TRBV4-1
j_gene: TRBJ2-2
CDR3aa: CASSRDLTGELFF
CDR3nt: TGCGCCAGCAGCCGGGACCTAACCGGGGAGCTGTTTTTT

abundance: .
d_gene: .
v_gene: TRBV28
j_gene: TRBJ2-2
CDR3aa: CASSRWSRGSEAGELFF
CDR3nt: TGTGCCAGCAGTCGTTGGTCGAGGGGGAGTGAGGCCGGGGAGCTGTTTTTT

abundance: .
d_gene: .
v_gene: TRBV19
j_gene: TRBJ1-2
CDR3aa: CASSIGYGYTF
CDR3nt: TGTGCCAGTAGTATCGGGTACGGCTACACCTTC

abundance: few
d_gene: .
v_gene: TRBV7-2
j_gene: TRBJ1-1
CDR3aa: CASSSDYLGTEAFF
CDR3nt: TGTGCCAGCAGCTCGGATTACCTCGGGACTGAAGCTTTCTTT

abundance: .
d_gene: .
v_gene: TRBV7-3
j_gene: TRBJ1-1
CDR3aa: CASSHSENTEAFF
CDR3nt: TGTGCCAGCAGCCACTCGGAGAACACTGAAGCTTTCTTT

abundance: .
d_gene: .
v_gene: TRBV6-5
j_gene: TRBJ2-7
CDR3aa: CASGSRGIHEQYF
CDR3nt: TGTGCCAGCGGCTCCAGAGGTATACACGAGCAGTACTTC

abundance: once
d_gene: TRBD2
v_gene: TRBV4-3
j_gene: TRBJ2-2
CDR3aa: CASSQEFLAGLSNTGELFF
CDR3nt: TGCGCCAGCAGCCAAGAATTTCTAGCGGGCTTATCGAACACCGGGGAGCTGTTTTTT

abundance: .
d_gene: TRBD2
v_gene: TRBV3-1/TRBV3-2
j_gene: TRBJ2-3
CDR3aa: CASSQRLAGGPGDTQYF
CDR3nt: TGTGCCAGCAGCCAAAGACTAGCGGGAGGGCCGGGAGATACGCAGTATTTT

abundance: .
d_gene: .
v_gene: TRBV29-1
j_gene: TRBJ1-1
CDR3aa: CSVEKGMNTEAFF
CDR3nt: TGCAGCGTTGAGAAGGGTATGAACACTGAAGCTTTCTTT

abundance: .
d_gene: .
v_gene: TRBV6-1
j_gene: TRBJ1-2
CDR3aa: CASSESRVDYGYTF
CDR3nt: TGTGCCAGCAGTGAAAGTAGGGTTGACTATGGCTACACCTTC

abundance: .
d_gene: TRBD2
v_gene: TRBV18
j_gene: TRBJ2-1
CDR3aa: CASSPRTSGGYNEQFF
CDR3nt: TGTGCCAGCTCACCACGGACTAGCGGGGGGTACAATGAGCAGTTCTTC